The entry below gives a single TCR beta chain sequence along with its context. What antigen it recognizes has not been identified. There are no base qualities to consult, and no much larger clone falls within one base. This sample was taken from a study of shared clonotypes between healthy human individuals (dated by TCRdb to the early 2020s). Looking at the study overall: A few men and a couple of women, aged 18 to 49 years, made up the cohort. To increase sequencing depth and limit assay-specific biases, TCR repertoire library preparation and sequencing were carried out by different laboratories using diverse techniques. Between about 0.85 and 9.5 billion PBMCs per donor were obtained by leukapheresis. For each donor, CD4 naive and CD4 memory were each given three plates, CD8 naive was given two plates, and CD8 memory was given one plate. Blood TCR repertoires of about 5 healthy adults were deeply sequenced to estimate repertoire size and the extent of clonotype sharing between individuals. The study at large found these results: Higher generation probabilities were observed for clonotypes shared by all four sorted-subset donors than for non-shared clonotypes. Sharing across several donors was observed for approximately 4.6% of naive CD4, 3.5% of naive CD8, 2% to 2.5% of memory CD4, and around 0.4% of memory CD8 clonotypes. Sampling was restricted to blood, and TCR repertoires in tissues likely differ from the TCR repertoires found in blood. Because the study included a small number of donors, the genetic and exposure-history diversity represented was limited. Even with the large sequencing depth, rarefaction of the sorted-subset datasets indicated that sequencing was incomplete. Naive subsets generally had larger estimated clonotype richness than memory subsets did. Pairwise subsampling indicated that sequencing depth was expected to affect the degree of clonotype sharing among donors.

Using the deep immunoSEQ assay, TCR CDR3 regions were amplified from genomic DNA by multiplex PCR. Extracted genomic DNA from each cell subset was distributed evenly across all wells of several immunoSEQ 96-well plates, and each plate was treated as a replicate. Each replicate PCR for sorted subsets received around 200 ng genomic DNA, equal to roughly 29,000 T cell genomes. Purified libraries were quantified with a Qubit 3.0 fluorometer, sized on a Bioanalyzer 2100, and re-quantified with the KAPA Library Quantification kit. Every immunoSEQ 96-well plate was sequenced on a dedicated single-read 150-cycle Illumina NextSeq 550 flow cell. Concerning the study's data processing: Because the immunoSEQ output held only junctional sequences and lacked quality scores, the filtering could not match the filtering applied to full-length reads. To assign V/J genes and CDR3, sequences were annotated against IMGT germline references using PyIR, a Python wrapper for IgBLAST v1.9. Reads were filtered out if the reads had weak V/J assignments (E-value above 1e-6), no CDR3, stop codons, out-of-frame junctions, or ambiguous translated residues. A V3J clonotype was defined by an identical inferred V gene, J gene, and CDR3 amino acid sequence. To compute the percentage overlap between repertoires, the number of shared unique clonotypes was divided by the size of the smaller repertoire. Repertoire richness was assessed with RTK rarefaction, the Chao1 estimator, and Recon v2.1 estimates of unobserved clonotypes. Generation probabilities were computed with OLGA for all TCRbeta clonotypes obtained by the gDNA method from several donors. The clones in this table, taken by TCRdb from immuneACCESS, are in-frame only. Not every clone is retained; where verified, under half of the shortfall comes from an unresolved V gene, and the cause of the rest is unknown. V and J calls and clone size follow that table, whereas D and trimming were derived from the DNA. This sample has about 2.1 million clones in its table, and about 92% of those were observed once. The leading ten clones occupy roughly 1.8% of the sample.

CDR1 and CDR2 are drawn from the germline V gene (reference sequence): LNHDA, SQIVND. Its CDR3 holds 14 amino acids, cysteine through phenylalanine. Of all the DNA, just the CDR3 is kept, 42 bases in frame from base 1. V loses 1 base at its end and J loses 7 bases; junction bases beyond the gene matches: 5. CD8 naive samples were obtained by positive selection for CCR7 among CD45RO-negative cells, yielding a CD45RA+CCR7+ population from which TemRA cells were excluded. Donors were healthy HIV-negative adults with no recently reported acute infections or vaccinations. Every donor was a Caucasian adult living in Nashville, Tennessee, USA. After blood collection by leukapheresis, PBMCs were isolated using Ficoll-Histopaque density gradient centrifugation and then cryopreserved in the vapor phase of liquid nitrogen. Analytical flow cytometry was used to check the purity and quantity of every magnetically sorted T cell population. Genomic DNA was isolated from every sorted fraction and measured by UV absorbance on a Nanodrop 2000c.

Recombination connected TRBV19 to TRBJ1-2; TRBD1 matches 8 bases in the middle. This clonotype was sampled from a young man in good health. Some clones in this sample may be carry-over from other donors' samples. Material: naive CD8+ T cells from PBMCs. This specimen's cell subset or site label, interpreted: CD45RA+CCR7+. The CDR3 region has the sequence CASSIGQGIGGYTF. The nucleotides read TGTGCCAGTAGTATAGGACAGGGGATAGGTGGCTACACCTTC.